This is a list of T cell receptor beta chains from one sample in a study of CD4+ T cells in melanoma. Data came from immunoSEQ multiplex PCR; TCRdb stores just in-frame clones and leaves some out. The sample contains roughly 120,000 clones, roughly 90% of which appear only once. Material for sequencing was peripheral blood. All receptors derive from a human donor with melanoma. The CDR3 runs from the conserved cysteine through the conserved F or W. D genes are given only for firm matches. Clone size is shown for a subset of rows, as once, few, many or a class of expanded clone.

j_gene,v_gene,d_gene,abundance,len,CDR3nt,CDR3aa
TRBJ2-6,TRBV7-3,NA,once,16,TGTGCCAGCAGCTTAATTGCCGGCTCTGGGGCCAACGTCCTGACTTTC,CASSLIAGSGANVLTF
TRBJ2-6,TRBV28,NA,NA,17,TGTGCCAGCATTAGTTGGGGGCGAGGGTCTGGGGCCAACGTCCTGACTTTC,CASISWGRGSGANVLTF
TRBJ2-3,TRBV11-2,NA,NA,15,TGTGCCAGCAGCTTTTCTGGCAGGGAGACAGATACGCAGTATTTT,CASSFSGRETDTQYF
TRBJ2-2,TRBV9,NA,NA,12,TGTGCCAGCAGCCAAACGACCGGGGAGCTGTTTTTT,CASSQTTGELFF
TRBJ2-2,TRBV5-6,NA,NA,16,TGTGCCAGCAGCACAACAGGGCCGATCATAGCCGGGGAGCTGTTTTTT,CASSTTGPIIAGELFF
TRBJ2-1,TRBV18,NA,NA,14,TGTGCCAGCTCACCATCCGGGGGCTACAATGAGCAGTTCTTC,CASSPSGGYNEQFF
TRBJ1-5,TRBV7-2,NA,NA,12,TGTGCCAGCAGCCGGAGCAATCAGCCCCAGCATTTT,CASSRSNQPQHF
TRBJ1-2,TRBV28,TRBD1,NA,14,TGTGCCACCGACTTCAGGGGGCTGGAGAATGGCTACACCTTC,CATDFRGLENGYTF
TRBJ2-5,TRBV9,NA,once,16,TGTGCCAGCAGCCCACGACTAGGATACTTACAAGAGACCCAGTACTTC,CASSPRLGYLQETQYF
TRBJ1-6,TRBV7-9,NA,NA,13,TGTGCCAGCAGCTTCGGGGGGACGTCACCCCTCCACTTT,CASSFGGTSPLHF
TRBJ1-6,TRBV4-1,NA,NA,15,TGCGCCAGCAGCCCTGGGACGAACAATAATTCACCCCTCCACTTT,CASSPGTNNNSPLHF
TRBJ2-5,TRBV30,NA,NA,14,TGTGCCTGGAGTGTCCTAGTCGGGCTGGAGACCCAGTACTTC,CAWSVLVGLETQYF
TRBJ2-3,TRBV18,TRBD2,NA,20,TGTGCCAGCTCATCCACACCTGGACTAGCGGGGGGGCGAGGCACAGATACGCAGTATTTT,CASSSTPGLAGGRGTDTQYF
TRBJ2-2,TRBV13,TRBD1,NA,16,TGTGCCAGCAGGCCCCCGGGACAGGGTTTTCCCGGGGAGCTGTTTTTT,CASRPPGQGFPGELFF
TRBJ1-1,TRBV27,NA,NA,13,TGTGCCAGCAGTTTTACGTTGAACACTGAAGCTTTCTTT,CASSFTLNTEAFF
TRBJ2-1,TRBV4-3,NA,NA,14,TGCGCCAGCAGCCAACTTTTAGTTAGCAATGAGCAGTTCTTC,CASSQLLVSNEQFF
TRBJ2-7,TRBV28,NA,NA,15,TGTGCCAGCAGTTTTATCGGGGTAAGCTCCTACGAGCAGTACTTC,CASSFIGVSSYEQYF
TRBJ2-2,TRBV9,NA,once,13,TGTGCCAGCAGCATAACTAGTACCGGGGAGCTGTTTTTT,CASSITSTGELFF
TRBJ1-5,TRBV4-2,TRBD1,NA,18,TGTGCCAGCAGCCAAGTAGGGGGCCTAGATCAGGAGCATCAGCCCCAGCATTTT,CASSQVGGLDQEHQPQHF
TRBJ1-5,TRBV10-3,TRBD1,NA,15,TGTGCCATCAGTGCTGAGGCAGGGGGCAGCAAGCCCCAGCATTTT,CAISAEAGGSKPQHF
TRBJ2-7,TRBV5-8,TRBD2,NA,14,TGTGCCAGCAGCCCGGGCGGGAGCGTCTACGAGCAGTACTTC,CASSPGGSVYEQYF
TRBJ2-5,TRBV5-4,TRBD2,NA,14,TGTGCCAGCAGCTTGGGACTAGCGGAGAAGACCCAGTACTTC,CASSLGLAEKTQYF
TRBJ2-1,TRBV27,NA,NA,15,TGTGCCAGCAGATTTGGACCCAGGGGATACAATGAGCAGTTCTTC,CASRFGPRGYNEQFF
TRBJ1-1,TRBV5-1,NA,few,14,TGCGCCAGCAGCCCCAGCAGGCCCGCCACTGAAGCTTTCTTT,CASSPSRPATEAFF
TRBJ2-7,TRBV7-9,TRBD2,NA,19,TGTGCCAGCAGCTTAGGACGGACTAGCGGGAGGGCCCGGATTAACGAGCAGTACTTC,CASSLGRTSGRARINEQYF